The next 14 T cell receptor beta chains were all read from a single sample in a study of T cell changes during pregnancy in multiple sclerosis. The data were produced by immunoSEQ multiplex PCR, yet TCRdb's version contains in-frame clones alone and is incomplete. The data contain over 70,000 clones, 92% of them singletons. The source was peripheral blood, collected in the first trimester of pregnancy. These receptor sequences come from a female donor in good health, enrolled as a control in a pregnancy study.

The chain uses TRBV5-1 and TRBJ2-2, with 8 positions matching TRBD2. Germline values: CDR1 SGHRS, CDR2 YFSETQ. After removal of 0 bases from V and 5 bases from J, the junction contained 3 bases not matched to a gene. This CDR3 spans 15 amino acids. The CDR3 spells CASSLATSGTGELFF. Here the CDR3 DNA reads TGCGCCAGCAGCTTGGCAACTAGCGGAACCGGGGAGCTGTTTTTT.

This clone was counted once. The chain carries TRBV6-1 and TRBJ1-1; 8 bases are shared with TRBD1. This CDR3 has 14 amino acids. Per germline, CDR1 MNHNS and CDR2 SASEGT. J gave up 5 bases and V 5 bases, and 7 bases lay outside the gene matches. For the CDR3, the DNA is TGTGCCAGCAGTCAGACAGGGGAGGAGACTGAAGCTTTCTTT. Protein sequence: CASSQTGEETEAFF.

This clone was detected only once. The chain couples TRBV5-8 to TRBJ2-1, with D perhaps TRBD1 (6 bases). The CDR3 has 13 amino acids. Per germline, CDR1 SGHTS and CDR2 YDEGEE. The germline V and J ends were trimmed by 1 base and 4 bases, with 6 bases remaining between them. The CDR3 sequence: CASSLTGYNEQFF. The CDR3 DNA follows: TGTGCCAGCAGCTTGACAGGGTACAATGAGCAGTTCTTC. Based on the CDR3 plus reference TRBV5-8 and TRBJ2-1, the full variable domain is EAGVTQSPTHLIKTRGQQATLRCSPISGHTSVYWYQQALGLGLQFLLWYDEGEERNRGNFPPRFSGRQFPNYSSELNVNALELEDSALYLCASSLTGYNEQFFGPGTRLTVL.

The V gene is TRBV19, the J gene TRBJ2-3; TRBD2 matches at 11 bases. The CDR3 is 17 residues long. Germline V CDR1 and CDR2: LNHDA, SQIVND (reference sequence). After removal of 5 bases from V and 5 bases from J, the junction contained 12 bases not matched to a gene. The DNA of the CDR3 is TGTGCCAGTAGTCAGTTCGTAGCGGGAGGGCCTCAAGATACGCAGTATTTT. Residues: CASSQFVAGGPQDTQYF.

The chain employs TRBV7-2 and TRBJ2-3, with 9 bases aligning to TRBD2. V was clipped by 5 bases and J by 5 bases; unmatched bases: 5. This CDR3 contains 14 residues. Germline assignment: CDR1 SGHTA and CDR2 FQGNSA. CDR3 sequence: CASSPRRGGDTQYF. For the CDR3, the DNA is TGTGCCAGCAGCCCCCGGCGGGGGGGAGATACGCAGTATTTT. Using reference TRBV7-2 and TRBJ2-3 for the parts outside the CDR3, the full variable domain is GAGVSQSPSNKVTEKGKDVELRCDPISGHTALYWYRQSLGQGLEFLIYFQGNSAPDKSGLPSDRFSAERTGGSVSTLTIQRTQQEDSAVYLCASSPRRGGDTQYFGPGTRLTVL.

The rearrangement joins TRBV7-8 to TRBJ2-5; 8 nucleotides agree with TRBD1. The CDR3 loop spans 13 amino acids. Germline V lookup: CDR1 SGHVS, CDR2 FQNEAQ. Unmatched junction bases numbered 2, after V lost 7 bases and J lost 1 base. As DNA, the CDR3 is TGTGCCAGCACAACAGGGGGCCAAGAGACCCAGTACTTC. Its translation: CASTTGGQETQYF.

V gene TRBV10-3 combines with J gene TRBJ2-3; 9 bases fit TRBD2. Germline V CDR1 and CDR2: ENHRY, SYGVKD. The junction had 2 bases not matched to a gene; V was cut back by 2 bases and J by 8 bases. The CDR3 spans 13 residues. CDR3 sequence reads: CAISEEREATQYF. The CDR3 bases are TGTGCCATCAGTGAGGAGCGGGAGGCTACGCAGTATTTT.

Written as DNA, the CDR3 is TGTGCCAGCAGTCAGGACAGAAACACTGAAGCTTTCTTT. Residues: CASSQDRNTEAFF. The chain uses TRBV28 and TRBJ1-1; tentatively, D is TRBD1 (6 bases). V was cut by 5 bases and J by 2 bases, with 9 bases left in between. This CDR3 is built from 13 residues. In germline, CDR1 is MDHEN, CDR2 SYDVKM.

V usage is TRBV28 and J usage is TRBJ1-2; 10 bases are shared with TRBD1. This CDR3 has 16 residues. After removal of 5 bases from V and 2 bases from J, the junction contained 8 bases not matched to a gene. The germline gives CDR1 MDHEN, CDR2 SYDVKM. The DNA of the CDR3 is TGTGCCAGCAGTCCAGGGGGGGGACAGGGGAACTATGGCTACACCTTC. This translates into CASSPGGGQGNYGYTF.

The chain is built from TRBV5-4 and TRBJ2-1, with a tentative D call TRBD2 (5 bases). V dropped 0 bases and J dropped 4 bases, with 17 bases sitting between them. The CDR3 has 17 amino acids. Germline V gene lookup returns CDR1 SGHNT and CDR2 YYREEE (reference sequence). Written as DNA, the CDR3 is TGTGCCAGCAGCTTGGCGAGTCCCCGACTAAGTTACAATGAGCAGTTCTTC. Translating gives CASSLASPRLSYNEQFF. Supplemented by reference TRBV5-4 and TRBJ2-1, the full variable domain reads ETGVTQSPTHLIKTRGQQVTLRCSSQSGHNTVSWYQQALGQGPQFIFQYYREEENGRGNFPPRFSGLQFPNYSSELNVNALELDDSALYLCASSLASPRLSYNEQFFGPGTRLTVL.

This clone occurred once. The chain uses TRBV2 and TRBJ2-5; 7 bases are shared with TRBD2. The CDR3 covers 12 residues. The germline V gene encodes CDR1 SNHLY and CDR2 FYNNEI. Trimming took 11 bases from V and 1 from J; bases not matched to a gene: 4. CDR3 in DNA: TGTGCCTGCGGGGGAACCCAAGAGACCCAGTACTTC. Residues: CACGGTQETQYF. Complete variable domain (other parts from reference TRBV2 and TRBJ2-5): EPEVTQTPSHQVTQMGQEVILRCVPISNHLYFYWYRQILGQKVEFLVSFYNNEISEKSEIFDDQFSVERPDGSNFTLKIRSTKLEDSAMYFCACGGTQETQYFGPGTRLLVL.

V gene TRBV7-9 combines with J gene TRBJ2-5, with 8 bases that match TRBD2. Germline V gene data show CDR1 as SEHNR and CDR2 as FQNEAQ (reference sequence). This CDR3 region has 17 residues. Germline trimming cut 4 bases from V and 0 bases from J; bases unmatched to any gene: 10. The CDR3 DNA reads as TGTGCCAGCAGCTCATCAGCCCGGGGGGGATACCAAGAGACCCAGTACTTC. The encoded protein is CASSSSARGGYQETQYF.

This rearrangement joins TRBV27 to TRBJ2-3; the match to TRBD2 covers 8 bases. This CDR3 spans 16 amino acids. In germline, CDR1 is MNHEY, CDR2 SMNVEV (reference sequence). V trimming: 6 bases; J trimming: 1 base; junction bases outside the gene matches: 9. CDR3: CASSVSGSGGTDTQYF. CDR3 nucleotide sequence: TGTGCCAGCAGCGTAAGCGGGAGCGGGGGCACAGATACGCAGTATTTT.

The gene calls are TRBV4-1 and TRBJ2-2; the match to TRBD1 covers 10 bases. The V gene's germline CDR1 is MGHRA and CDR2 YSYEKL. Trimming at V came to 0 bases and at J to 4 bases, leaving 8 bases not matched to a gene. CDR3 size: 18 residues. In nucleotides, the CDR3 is TGCGCCAGCAGCCAAGATAGATGGGACAGGGGATTCACCGGGGAGCTGTTTTTT. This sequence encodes CASSQDRWDRGFTGELFF.